Following are 2 T cell receptor beta chains from one sample sequenced in a study of cytomegalovirus exposure and HLA in healthy donors. A multiplex PCR was run with 60 Vbeta primers and 13 Jbeta primers. The method was immunoSEQ multiplex PCR; TCRdb's version includes in-frame clones alone and lacks a portion of them. The sample contains about 19,000 clones, 84% of which appear only once. The specimen sequenced was PBMCs. These receptors all stem from a human donor in good health.

V is TRBV27 and J is TRBJ1-3; 7 nucleotides agree with TRBD1. J was trimmed by 4 bases and V by 0 bases; bases with no gene match: 15. CDR1 is MNHEY, CDR2 SMNVEV, per germline (reference sequence). The CDR3 is 19 residues long. The CDR3 DNA reads as TGTGCCAGCAGTTTATCCTCCGGGCGTAGGGGGCTATCGGGAAACACCATATATTTT. It codes for CASSLSSGRRGLSGNTIYF.

J is TRBJ2-1 and V is TRBV18, with a weak D call TRBD2 (6 bases). The germline gives CDR1 KGHSH, CDR2 LQKENI. CDR3 length: 12 residues. Trimming left V 2 bases short and J 9 bases short, with 8 bases between. The CDR3 reads CASSPYGGEQFF. As DNA, the CDR3 is TGTGCCAGCTCACCATACGGGGGTGAGCAGTTCTTC.